Listed below are T cell receptor beta chains from one sample, sequenced in a study of blood T cell repertoires in COVID-19. The table came from immunoSEQ multiplex PCR; TCRdb's copy has only in-frame clones and leaves some out. The sample carries some 300,000 clones, more than 75% recorded once. Sequenced material: peripheral blood. The receptors here all came from a man between 65 and 85 years old with acute or convalescent COVID-19. Each CDR3 is given without its conserved first and last residue.

j_call v_call cdr3_aa
TRBJ2-7 TRBV6-2/TRBV6-3 ASSGLTGIVHRQY
TRBJ2-2 TRBV2 ASTSTGGGGNTGELF
TRBJ1-4 TRBV28 ASRNSVGTGVPRNEKLF
TRBJ1-6 TRBV4-3 ASSQARTGDLSSPLH
TRBJ2-7 TRBV28 ASSSFGTLSSYEQY
TRBJ2-7 TRBV19 ASSGGLAEYYEQY
TRBJ1-3 TRBV28 ASSSTGTGNTIY
TRBJ2-1 TRBV11-2 ASSLDRQGTLSLLYEQF
TRBJ2-7 TRBV27 ASRILAGGPGKQY
TRBJ1-4 TRBV3-1/TRBV3-2 ASSQETGREKLF
TRBJ1-2 TRBV10-3 AISNTQEHYGYT
TRBJ1-5 TRBV28 ASTGAGYSNQPQH
TRBJ2-3 TRBV2 ASNFGGSATDTQY